Listed below are T cell receptor beta chains from one sample, sequenced in a study of cytomegalovirus exposure and HLA in healthy donors. Libraries were prepared by immunoSEQ multiplex PCR; TCRdb keeps only in-frame clonotypes and omits some of them. The table lists 90,000 to 110,000 clones, 15% of them singletons. The specimen sequenced was PBMCs. All receptors come from a female donor in good health and CMV-seronegative. CDR3s include the opening cysteine and the closing phenylalanine or tryptophan. Fields, in order: clone size, CDR3 length, J gene, D gene, V gene, CDR3 DNA, CDR3 protein. D genes are given only for firm matches. Clone size, where shown, is once, few, many, or a class for clones that have expanded.

clone_size: few; cdr3_length: 17; j_call: TRBJ1-4; d_call: NA; v_call: TRBV28; cdr3_nt: TGTGCCAGCAGTTCGGCAGGGCATCCCGACGCCCAGGGGAAACTGTTTTTT; cdr3_aa: CASSSAGHPDAQGKLFF
clone_size: few; cdr3_length: 15; j_call: TRBJ2-3; d_call: TRBD2; v_call: TRBV19; cdr3_nt: TGTGCCAGTCGACCCGGGGGGGGTTACACAGATACGCAGTATTTT; cdr3_aa: CASRPGGGYTDTQYF
clone_size: NA; cdr3_length: 14; j_call: TRBJ1-1; d_call: NA; v_call: TRBV7-8; cdr3_nt: TGTGCCAGCAGCTTAGGCGGGTTGAACACTGAAGCTTTCTTT; cdr3_aa: CASSLGGLNTEAFF
clone_size: NA; cdr3_length: 14; j_call: TRBJ1-2; d_call: NA; v_call: TRBV28; cdr3_nt: TGTGCCAGCAGTTTAGACAGTCCAAACTATGGCTACACCTTC; cdr3_aa: CASSLDSPNYGYTF
clone_size: NA; cdr3_length: 16; j_call: TRBJ2-3; d_call: TRBD2; v_call: TRBV19; cdr3_nt: TGTGCCAGTAGTACCCCGACTAGCGGGAGGTACGATACGCAGTATTTT; cdr3_aa: CASSTPTSGRYDTQYF
clone_size: few; cdr3_length: 16; j_call: TRBJ2-7; d_call: TRBD2; v_call: TRBV11-2; cdr3_nt: TGTGCCAGCAGCTCAGTGGGACTAGCGGGGGGTTACGAGCAGTACTTC; cdr3_aa: CASSSVGLAGGYEQYF
clone_size: NA; cdr3_length: 15; j_call: TRBJ2-3; d_call: NA; v_call: TRBV5-6; cdr3_nt: TGTGCCAGCAGCGCCCGACTAGTGACCACAGATACGCAGTATTTT; cdr3_aa: CASSARLVTTDTQYF
clone_size: few; cdr3_length: 13; j_call: TRBJ1-5; d_call: NA; v_call: TRBV4-1; cdr3_nt: TGCGCCAGCAGCCAAGATAGGGGTCAGCCCCAGCATTTT; cdr3_aa: CASSQDRGQPQHF
clone_size: NA; cdr3_length: 13; j_call: TRBJ1-1; d_call: TRBD1; v_call: TRBV4-3; cdr3_nt: TGCGCCAGAAGCCAAGGGGGCCGTGGTGAAGCTTTCTTT; cdr3_aa: CARSQGGRGEAFF
clone_size: NA; cdr3_length: 12; j_call: TRBJ2-3; d_call: NA; v_call: TRBV6-6; cdr3_nt: TGTGCCAGCAGTTCGAGCTGGGATACGCAGTATTTT; cdr3_aa: CASSSSWDTQYF
clone_size: NA; cdr3_length: 16; j_call: TRBJ2-7; d_call: NA; v_call: TRBV4-1; cdr3_nt: TGCGCCAGCAGCCAAGATAGGGCAGGGTCCCATTACGAGCAGTACTTC; cdr3_aa: CASSQDRAGSHYEQYF
clone_size: NA; cdr3_length: 13; j_call: TRBJ2-5; d_call: TRBD1; v_call: TRBV7-9; cdr3_nt: TGTGCCAGCAGCCGACAGGGGTGGGAGACCCAGTACTTC; cdr3_aa: CASSRQGWETQYF